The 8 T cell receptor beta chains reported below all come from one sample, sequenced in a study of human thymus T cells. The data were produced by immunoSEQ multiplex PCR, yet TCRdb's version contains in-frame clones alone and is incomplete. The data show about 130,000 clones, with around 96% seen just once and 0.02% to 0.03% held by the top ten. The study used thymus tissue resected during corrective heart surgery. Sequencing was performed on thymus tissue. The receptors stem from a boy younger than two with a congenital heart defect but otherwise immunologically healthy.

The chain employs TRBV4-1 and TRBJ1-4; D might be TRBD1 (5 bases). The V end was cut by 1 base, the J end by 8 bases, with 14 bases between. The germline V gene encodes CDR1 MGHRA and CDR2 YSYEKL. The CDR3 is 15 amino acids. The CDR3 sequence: CASSQVEGAEEKLFF. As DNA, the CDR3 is TGCGCCAGCAGCCAAGTAGAAGGGGCTGAGGAAAAACTGTTTTTT.

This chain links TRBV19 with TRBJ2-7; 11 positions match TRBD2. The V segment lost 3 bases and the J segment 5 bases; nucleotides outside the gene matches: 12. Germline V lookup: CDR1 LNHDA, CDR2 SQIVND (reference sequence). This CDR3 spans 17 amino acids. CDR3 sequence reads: CASSIRLSTSGGDEQYF. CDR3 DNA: TGTGCCAGTAGTATTCGACTCTCTACTAGCGGGGGAGACGAGCAGTACTTC.

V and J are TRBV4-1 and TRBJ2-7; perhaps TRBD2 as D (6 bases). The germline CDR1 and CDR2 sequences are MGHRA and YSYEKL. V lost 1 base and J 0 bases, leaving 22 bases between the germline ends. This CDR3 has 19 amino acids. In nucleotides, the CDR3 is TGCGCCAGCAGCCAAGTCTATGGTGTTAAGGCGGGGCGCTCCTACGAGCAGTACTTC. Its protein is CASSQVYGVKAGRSYEQYF.

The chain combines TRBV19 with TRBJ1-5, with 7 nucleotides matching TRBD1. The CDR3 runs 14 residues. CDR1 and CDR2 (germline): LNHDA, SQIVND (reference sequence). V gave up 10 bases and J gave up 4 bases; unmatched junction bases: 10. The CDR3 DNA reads TGTGCCACCGAGCCGGGACAGATAAATCAGCCCCAGCATTTT. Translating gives CATEPGQINQPQHF.

The CDR3 protein is CASSPGQDYNSPLHF. CDR3 nucleotide sequence: TGTGCCAGCAGCCCTGGACAGGATTATAATTCACCCCTCCACTTT. This chain connects TRBV5-6 to TRBJ1-6, with 7 bases identical to TRBD1. CDR3 length equals 15 residues. Trimming removed 4 bases from V and 4 bases from J; junction bases left unmatched: 5. Germline V CDR1 and CDR2: SGHDT, YYEEEE.

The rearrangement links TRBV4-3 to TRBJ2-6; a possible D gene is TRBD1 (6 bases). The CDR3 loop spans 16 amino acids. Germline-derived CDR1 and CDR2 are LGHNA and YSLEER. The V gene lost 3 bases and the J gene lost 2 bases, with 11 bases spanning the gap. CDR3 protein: CASSQDTGPGANVLTF. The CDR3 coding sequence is TGCGCCAGCAGCCAGGATACAGGGCCTGGGGCCAACGTCCTGACTTTC.

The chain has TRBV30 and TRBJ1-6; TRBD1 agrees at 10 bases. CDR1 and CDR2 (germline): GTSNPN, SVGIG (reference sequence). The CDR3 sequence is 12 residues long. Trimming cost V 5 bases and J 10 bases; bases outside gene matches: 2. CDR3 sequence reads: CAWGTGDSPLHF. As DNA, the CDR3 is TGTGCCTGGGGGACAGGGGACTCACCCCTCCACTTT. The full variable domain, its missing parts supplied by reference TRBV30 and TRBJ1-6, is SQTIHQWPATLVQPVGSPLSLECTVEGTSNPNLYWYRQAAGRGLQLLFYSVGIGQISSEVPQNLSASRPQDRQFILSSKKLLLSDSGFYLCAWGTGDSPLHFGNGTRLTVT.

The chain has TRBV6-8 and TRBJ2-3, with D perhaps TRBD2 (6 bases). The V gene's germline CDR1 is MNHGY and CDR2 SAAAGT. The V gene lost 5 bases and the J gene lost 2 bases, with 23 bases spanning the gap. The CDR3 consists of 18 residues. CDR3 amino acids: CASSPNPPSSDATDTQYF. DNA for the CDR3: TGTGCCAGCAGTCCCAACCCCCCCTCTAGCGACGCCACAGATACGCAGTATTTT.